This TCR beta chain was sequenced during a study of blood T cells in healthy people across ages. Study conclusions and caveats: Unknown donor CMV status possibly confounded expanded clonotype changes. While age rose, TCR beta diversity per million T cells dropped in a roughly linear way. PBMCs went unsorted, and a conclusive naive versus antigen-experienced comparison was therefore prevented.

Trimming pared 4 bases from V and 5 bases from J, leaving 14 bases between. This CDR3 contains 14 residues. Germline-derived CDR1 and CDR2 are SNHLY and FYNNEI. Sample-barcoded 5' priming and a J-beta primer mix drove a second PCR of roughly 7 to 11 cycles. With 12 random nucleotides, a template-switch adaptor tagged each individual cDNA molecule. TCRdb re-called the 5' RACE reads through MiXCR, storing one row per CDR3 protein. The sample has about 1,000,000 distinct CDR3 sequences; 40% to 45% are singletons. With respect to this clonotype: Its specificity is not known.

The chain combines TRBV2 with TRBJ1-1, with D tentatively TRBD1 (6 bases). The sequence was obtained from a woman aged 55-70 years in good health. Sample: blood. The CDR3 loop reads CASSAVRGGTEAFF. For the CDR3, the DNA is TGTGCCAGCAGTGCGGTCAGGGGAGGTACTGAAGCTTTCTTT.